This TCR beta chain was identified during a study of T cell responses to AZD1222 COVID-19 vaccine. Broader study findings: Breadth and depth of Spike-specific TCRs rose after two AZD1222 doses. Spike-wide coverage was observed for vaccine-associated CD4 TCRs, with dominant responses at 160-218 and 743-854. Nearly half of spike-specific TCRs reportedly target variant regions that are unmutated in the B.1.351 and B.1.1.7 variants.

As concerns this clone: Its specificity is unknown.

Data came from immunoSEQ multiplex PCR; TCRdb stores just in-frame clones and leaves some out. The sample gives 140,000 to 150,000 clones, more than 70% of which show up once; 5% to 5.5% is in the top ten. V shed 7 bases and J 0 bases; nucleotides not matched to a gene: 12. This CDR3 spans 17 amino acids. Germline-derived CDR1 and CDR2 are LNHDA and SQIVND (reference sequence). Pooling of second doses given at about 4 or about 12 weeks was done. The receptor was isolated from an adult who received the AZD1222 COVID-19 vaccine. The sample consisted of peripheral blood, taken 28 days after the second AZD1222 dose. J is TRBJ1-2 and V is TRBV19, with 9 bases aligning to TRBD1. The CDR3 bases are TGTGCCAGTACCGGTCCCGGGACAGGGTACTCTAACTATGGCTACACCTTC. Amino acid sequence: CASTGPGTGYSNYGYTF. The whole variable domain, filled in from reference TRBV19 and TRBJ1-2, reads DGGITQSPKYLFRKEGQNVTLSCEQNLNHDAMYWYRQDPGQGLRLIYYSQIVNDFQKGDIAEGYSVSREKKESFPLTVTSAQKNPTAFYLCASTGPGTGYSNYGYTFGSGTRLTVV.